The 7 T cell receptor beta chains reported below all come from one sample, sequenced in a study of read filtering for tumor transcriptome and immune sequencing (dated by TCRdb to 2018 to 2021). These reads were obtained on an Illumina HiSeq 4000. Starting from roughly 410 ng RNA, TCR libraries were constructed with the Immunoverse kit using molecular barcoded adaptors that cover the alpha/delta and beta/gamma chains. TCRdb passed the public sequencing reads through fastp at Q25 and MiXCR, retaining productive beta sequences. Rows matching on CDR3 protein sequence are summarized as one entry with the most common DNA and genes. This sample holds 30,000 to 40,000 distinct CDR3 sequences; roughly an eighth were observed only once. The ten largest account for around 7.3% of the sample. The sample comprised a population of CD138-negative cells sorted from bone marrow. The cell subset or site tag for this specimen amounts to: bone marrow mononuclear cells depleted of CD138+ plasma/myeloma cells by negative magnetic selection. The receptors stem from a donor at least 40 years old with multiple myeloma.

This clonotype is judged medium-sized. The chain has TRBV5-1 and TRBJ2-1, with a possible D match to TRBD2 (6 bases). In germline, CDR1 is SGHRS, CDR2 YFSETQ. V was cut by 4 bases and J by 7 bases, with 15 bases left in between. The CDR3 runs 14 residues. The CDR3 is CASSPGEALNEQFF. The CDR3 DNA is TGCGCCAGCAGCCCCGGGGAGGCCCTGAATGAGCAGTTCTTC. Supplemented by reference TRBV5-1 and TRBJ2-1, the full variable domain reads KAGVTQTPRYLIKTRGQQVTLSCSPISGHRSVSWYQQTPGQGLQFLFEYFSETQRNKGNFPGRFSGRQFSNSRSEMNVSTLELGDSALYLCASSPGEALNEQFFGPGTRLTVL.

About this clonotype itself: This could be a read error, since a much larger clone is one nucleotide away. V usage is TRBV5-1 and J usage is TRBJ1-3; maybe TRBD1 (5 bases). This CDR3 has 14 amino acids. Germline V lookup: CDR1 SGHRS, CDR2 YFSETQ. CDR3 bases: TGCGCCAGCAGCGAAAGGGGATCTGGAAACACCACATATTTT. Its protein product is CASSERGSGNTTYF. The full variable domain, rest sourced from reference TRBV5-1 and TRBJ1-3, is KAGVTQTPRYLIKTRGQQVTLSCSPISGHRSVSWYQQTPGQGLQFLFEYFSETQRNKGNFPGRFSGRQFSNSRSEMNVSTLELGDSALYLCASSERGSGNTTYFGEGSWLTVV.

This clonotype was detected many times. At one end, the junction sequence differs from germline, possibly due to a read error. The rearrangement uses TRBV11-2 and TRBJ1-2; TRBD1 aligns across 11 bases. From germline, CDR1 is SGHAT and CDR2 FQNNGV. The CDR3 totals 17 residues. CDR3 loop: CANSSPGQGVWDYGYTF. CDR3 DNA: TGTGCCAACAGCTCCCCGGGACAGGGGGTATGGGACTATGGCTACACCTTC.

This clonotype was found a few times. One base away lies a much larger clone, so this may be a sequencing read error. The chain uses TRBV5-1 and TRBJ2-1, with D tentatively TRBD2 (5 bases). The CDR3 totals 14 residues. The germline V gene encodes CDR1 SGHRS and CDR2 YFSETQ. CDR3 nucleotide sequence: TGCGCCAGCGGCTTGGATCTAGCAATCAATGAGCAGTTCTTC. The encoded protein is CASGLDLAINEQFF.

In its sample, this clonotype was seen many times. An end of the junction differs from the germline gene, which may be a read error. The chain joins TRBV28 to TRBJ2-3; TRBD2 might be the D (6 bases). CDR1 and CDR2 from the germline V gene are MDHEN and SYDVKM. The CDR3 spans 16 residues. This CDR3 is CACSPKRVDSTDTQYF. CDR3 coding DNA: TGTGCCTGCAGTCCCAAGCGGGTTGATAGCACAGATACGCAGTATTTT.

This clonotype has ten or more counts. The chain uses TRBV4-1 and TRBJ2-7; D perhaps matches TRBD2 (6 bases). Trimming removed 0 bases from V and 3 bases from J, with 12 bases in between. CDR3 length: 15 amino acids. The germline V gene has CDR1 MGHRA and CDR2 YSYEKL. CDR3 sequence (DNA): TGCGCCAGCAGCCAAGATACGGAGGGTCGCTACGAGCAGTACTTC. Translating it yields CASSQDTEGRYEQYF.

Many counts were recorded for this clonotype. The rearrangement joins TRBV3-2 to TRBJ2-7; the DNA was not compared with TRBD2, the D call given in the table. TRBV3-2 is assigned pseudogene status. This CDR3 has 14 amino acids. This CDR3 reads CASSPSGRAYEQYF. The CDR3 nucleotides are TGTGCCAGCAGCCCTAGCGGGAGGGCCTACGAGCAGTACTTC.